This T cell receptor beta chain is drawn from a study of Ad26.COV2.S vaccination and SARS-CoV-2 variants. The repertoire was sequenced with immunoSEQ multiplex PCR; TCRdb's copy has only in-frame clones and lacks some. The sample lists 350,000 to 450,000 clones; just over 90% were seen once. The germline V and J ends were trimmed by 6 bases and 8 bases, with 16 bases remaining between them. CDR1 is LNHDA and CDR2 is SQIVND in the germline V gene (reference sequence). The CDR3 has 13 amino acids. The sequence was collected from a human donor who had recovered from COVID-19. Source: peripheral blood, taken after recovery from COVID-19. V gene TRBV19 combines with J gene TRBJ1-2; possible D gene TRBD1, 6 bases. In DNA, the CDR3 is TGTGCCAGTAGCAACGGGGGGGCGTTCGGCTACACCTTC. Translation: CASSNGGAFGYTF.